These T cell receptor beta chains were read from a single sample in a study of blood T cells in healthy people across ages. TCRdb recomputed calls from the 5' RACE reads with MiXCR, one row per CDR3 protein. The data show around 600,000 distinct CDR3 sequences, roughly 48% seen once. The specimen was blood. The receptors derive from a man at least 80 years old in good health. CDR3s include the opening cysteine and the closing phenylalanine or tryptophan. A D gene is named only where the DNA matches it firmly. The size field is filled for only some rows; it gives once, few, many or a size class.

size | J | D | V | DNA | CDR3
. | TRBJ1-1 | . | TRBV5-1 | TGCGCCAGCAGCGTCGGGGGGGCAGGGACTCAGAATGAAGCTTTCTTT | CASSVGGAGTQNEAFF
. | TRBJ2-2 | . | TRBV12-3/TRBV12-4 | TGTGCCAGCAGCTTAGGGGGGAGCCCAACCGGGGAGCTGTTTTTT | CASSLGGSPTGELFF
few | TRBJ2-1 | . | TRBV28 | TGTGCCAGCAGGTTAGGGGGGGCGCTATACAATGAGCAGTTCTTC | CASRLGGALYNEQFF
. | TRBJ1-1 | . | TRBV5-1 | TGCGCCAGCAGCATGCCGACGGCAACTGAAGCTTTCTTT | CASSMPTATEAFF
. | TRBJ2-7 | TRBD2 | TRBV20-1 | TGCAGTGCTAGAGATCAGCCTAGCGGGAGCTACGAGCAGTACTTC | CSARDQPSGSYEQYF
. | TRBJ2-2 | . | TRBV20-1 | TGCAGTGCTAGAGGCCCAGGGGCCGGGGAGCTGTTTTTT | CSARGPGAGELFF
. | TRBJ1-5 | . | TRBV6-6 | TGTGCCAGCAAGTACGCGGGGGAACTCAATCAGCCCCAGCATTTT | CASKYAGELNQPQHF
. | TRBJ1-1 | TRBD1 | TRBV20-1 | TGCAGTGCTAGAGGCCAGGGGGGGCCCGGTGAAGCTTTCTTT | CSARGQGGPGEAFF
. | TRBJ2-7 | TRBD1 | TRBV4-3 | TGCGCCAGCAGCCAAGAGACGGGACAGCACTACGAGCAGTACTTC | CASSQETGQHYEQYF
few | TRBJ2-1 | . | TRBV9 | TGTGCCAGCAGCCTCGAAGCAGGGATCGGGGATGAGCAGTTCTTC | CASSLEAGIGDEQFF
. | TRBJ2-1 | TRBD1 | TRBV5-1 | TGCGCCAGCAACCCCACAGGGGGGAATGAGCAGTTCTTC | CASNPTGGNEQFF
few | TRBJ2-7 | TRBD1 | TRBV20-1 | TGCAGTGCGGTCCACGGGACAGGGGGTAGGGAGCAGTACTTC | CSAVHGTGGREQYF
few | TRBJ2-1 | . | TRBV6-6 | TGTGCCAGCAGTTACGCGGGGGCTGACAATGAGCAGTTCTTC | CASSYAGADNEQFF
. | TRBJ1-2 | . | TRBV5-1 | TGCGCCAGCAGCTTGAATGGGGGGAACTATGGCTACACCTTC | CASSLNGGNYGYTF